These T cell receptor beta chains were read from a single sample in a study of shared clonotypes between healthy human individuals. Produced via immunoSEQ multiplex PCR; TCRdb's table is partial and in-frame only. Of 450,000 to 500,000 clones listed, approximately 81% are singletons. The sample taken for sequencing was PBMCs. These receptors were taken from a woman between 40 and 50 years old in good health. Some clones in this sample may be carry-over from other donors' samples. Both conserved end residues are part of each CDR3. A D gene is named only where the DNA matches it firmly. Size is omitted from some rows. Given values are once, few, many or a class for expanded clones.

NA,NA,TRBJ2-3,TRBV30,CAWSTTGGTDTQYF,TGTGCCTGGAGTACGACAGGAGGTACAGATACGCAGTATTTT
once,TRBD2,TRBJ2-7,TRBV4-1,CASSQAQTSGDSYEQYF,TGCGCCAGCAGCCAAGCTCAGACTAGCGGGGACTCCTACGAGCAGTACTTC
NA,NA,TRBJ2-5,TRBV6-5,CASSYSQETQYF,TGTGCCAGCAGTTATTCCCAAGAGACCCAGTACTTC
NA,TRBD1,TRBJ1-3,TRBV18,CASSTTGAGSGNTIYF,TGTGCCAGCTCAACCACAGGGGCCGGCTCTGGAAACACCATATATTTT
NA,TRBD1,TRBJ2-3,TRBV7-8,CASSIRGQTTDTQYF,TGTGCCAGCAGCATCAGGGGGCAGACCACAGATACGCAGTATTTT
NA,NA,TRBJ2-1,TRBV11-2,CASSPPGRFINEQFF,TGTGCCAGCAGCCCACCGGGGCGGTTTATCAATGAGCAGTTCTTC
NA,NA,TRBJ2-5,TRBV30,CAWGEQETQYF,TGTGCCTGGGGTGAGCAAGAGACCCAGTACTTC
NA,NA,TRBJ2-5,TRBV10-3,CAISGSSTSGSGETQYF,TGTGCCATCAGTGGCTCATCCACTTCAGGGTCTGGGGAGACCCAGTACTTC
NA,NA,TRBJ1-2,TRBV30,CAWREYGYTF,TGTGCCTGGAGAGAATATGGCTACACCTTC
NA,NA,TRBJ2-1,TRBV11-3,CASSLGTVPTTEQFF,TGTGCCAGCAGCTTAGGCACAGTCCCTACCACTGAGCAGTTCTTC
NA,NA,TRBJ2-1,TRBV7-9,CASSTRGRDPLDEQFF,TGTGCCAGCAGCACTCGGGGCCGGGACCCCCTGGATGAGCAGTTCTTC
NA,NA,TRBJ1-1,TRBV29-1,CSVEGTTNTEAFF,TGCAGCGTTGAGGGAACCACAAACACTGAAGCTTTCTTT
NA,NA,TRBJ2-1,TRBV6-1,CASLERGLGNEQFF,TGTGCCAGCCTGGAGAGGGGTCTGGGCAATGAGCAGTTCTTC
NA,TRBD1,TRBJ2-1,TRBV5-1,CASSTGQKQFF,TGCGCCAGCAGCACGGGACAGAAGCAGTTCTTC
NA,TRBD2,TRBJ2-1,TRBV7-9,CASSTGKAAGVYNEQFF,TGTGCCAGCAGCACCGGGAAGGCAGCGGGAGTCTACAATGAGCAGTTCTTC
many,TRBD1,TRBJ1-2,TRBV29-1,CSAGTDFNYGYTF,TGCAGCGCCGGGACAGATTTTAACTATGGCTACACCTTC
few,NA,TRBJ1-1,TRBV18,CASSPQRNTEAFF,TGTGCCAGCTCACCGCAGAGGAACACTGAAGCTTTCTTT
few,NA,TRBJ1-4,TRBV4-2,CASSQERTASNEKLFF,TGTGCCAGCAGCCAAGAGAGGACAGCCTCTAATGAAAAACTGTTTTTT
many,NA,TRBJ2-3,TRBV9,CASSVGWGDTQYF,TGTGCCAGCAGCGTAGGCTGGGGAGATACGCAGTATTTT
many,NA,TRBJ2-7,TRBV7-9,CASSPSRQSSYEQYF,TGTGCCAGCAGCCCCTCCCGGCAGAGCTCCTACGAGCAGTACTTC
NA,TRBD2,TRBJ2-7,TRBV18,CASSPFGTSGAYEQYF,TGTGCCAGCTCACCTTTCGGGACTAGCGGCGCCTACGAGCAGTACTTC
many,NA,TRBJ1-1,TRBV7-9,CASSVGANTEAFF,TGTGCCAGCAGCGTGGGGGCGAACACTGAAGCTTTCTTT
NA,TRBD1,TRBJ1-1,TRBV19,CASTPDPTGGRAFF,TGTGCCAGTACCCCCGACCCGACAGGGGGTAGGGCTTTCTTT
NA,TRBD2,TRBJ2-1,TRBV4-2,CASSTGTSGPFNEQFF,TGTGCCAGCAGCACAGGGACTAGCGGTCCCTTCAATGAGCAGTTCTTC
few,NA,TRBJ2-1,TRBV28,CASSLQGVDNEQFF,TGTGCCAGCAGTTTACAGGGAGTAGACAATGAGCAGTTCTTC
NA,NA,TRBJ1-5,TRBV28,CASSPSIGNQPQHF,TGTGCCAGCAGTCCAAGTATTGGCAATCAGCCCCAGCATTTT
NA,NA,TRBJ1-1,TRBV15,CATSRDRVLTEAFF,TGTGCCACCAGCAGAGATCGCGTTCTGACTGAAGCTTTCTTT
NA,NA,TRBJ1-2,TRBV4-2,CASSQDGGPYGYTF,TGTGCCAGCAGCCAAGATGGGGGTCCCTATGGCTACACCTTC
few,NA,TRBJ2-7,TRBV7-9,CASSLISGGPFYEQYF,TGTGCCAGCAGCTTAATTTCGGGCGGCCCTTTTTACGAGCAGTACTTC